What follows are 25 T cell receptor beta chains derived from one specimen sequenced in a study of identical twins. Each CDR3 protein gets one entry after TCRdb re-called the 5' RACE reads with MiXCR. The sample lists approximately 250,000 distinct CDR3 sequences, 5.5% to 7.5% seen once, with roughly 15% in the top ten. The same sample was also used in a study of T cells expressing NK-cell markers.

Material for sequencing was CD8+ T cells sorted from blood. These receptors were taken from a woman aged 18-35 years in good health.

This clonotype was counted many times. This sequence joins TRBV12-3 or TRBV12-4 and TRBJ1-2, with unresolved D. The V gene lost 5 bases and the J gene lost 5 bases, with 9 bases spanning the gap. The CDR3 extends over 12 amino acids. The CDR3 spells CASSPTEYGYTF. The CDR3 DNA reads as TGTGCCAGCAGTCCTACAGAATATGGCTACACCTTC.

To note about this clonotype: One base away lies a much larger clone, so this may be a sequencing read error. CDR3 DNA: TGCAGCGCGGACACAGATACGCAGTATTTT. This codes for CSADTDTQYF. The chain combines TRBV29-1 with TRBJ2-3, with unresolved D. CDR1 and CDR2 (germline): SQVTM, ANQGSEA. Trimming cost V 7 bases and J 2 bases, with 4 bases left between them. This CDR3 contains 10 residues.

This clonotype was counted between two and nine times. The chain links TRBV29-1 to TRBJ2-7, with TRBD2 as a possible D gene (5 bases). Germline assignment: CDR1 SQVTM and CDR2 ANQGSEA. V gave up 6 bases and J gave up 4 bases, with 10 bases separating them. The CDR3 consists of 11 residues. The CDR3 DNA is TGCAGCGTCACGACTAATTACGAGCAGTACTTC. Its protein is CSVTTNYEQYF.

The genes are TRBV15 and TRBJ1-2, with TRBD1 as a possible D gene (6 bases). The CDR3 is 14 residues long. V was pared by 0 bases and J by 8 bases, with 13 bases between. Germline lookup yields CDR1 LNHNV and CDR2 YYDKDF (reference sequence). The chain's CDR3 is CATSRDRGANGYTF. The CDR3 DNA sequence: TGTGCCACCAGCAGAGATAGGGGGGCGAACGGCTACACCTTC.

This clonotype was seen repeatedly, ten times or more. This chain uses TRBV5-1 with TRBJ2-7, with TRBD1 matching over 12 bases. There are 18 residues in the CDR3. The J segment lost 2 bases and the V segment lost 4 bases, leaving 13 bases of the junction unmatched. Per germline, CDR1 SGHRS and CDR2 YFSETQ. CDR3 in amino acids: CASSLGQGALYVTYEQYF. In DNA form, the CDR3 reads TGCGCCAGCAGCCTGGGACAGGGGGCCCTTTATGTAACCTACGAGCAGTACTTC.

The table lists this clonotype with a few counts. The genes are TRBV4-3 and TRBJ2-1; TRBD2 is a possible D gene (6 bases). V shed 1 base and J shed 5 bases, with 12 bases lying between them. Germline V gene sequence: CDR1 LGHNA, CDR2 YSLEER. There are 15 residues in the CDR3. The CDR3 nucleotides are TGCGCCAGCAGCCAAGCTCTAGCGACAAACAATGAGCAGTTCTTC. It yields the protein CASSQALATNNEQFF.

V usage is TRBV2 and J usage is TRBJ2-3; D tentatively fits TRBD1 or TRBD2 (5 bases each). Trimming took 8 bases from V and 14 from J, leaving 14 bases between them. Germline CDR1 and CDR2: SNHLY and FYNNEI. This CDR3 is built from 10 residues. The CDR3 protein is CASQGRRRYF. The CDR3, as DNA: TGTGCCAGCCAGGGACGGAGGAGGTATTTT.

This clonotype showed up many times. V gene TRBV11-2 combines with J gene TRBJ2-7; D ambiguous. This CDR3 contains 18 residues. Looked up from germline, CDR1 is SGHAT and CDR2 is FQNNGV. Between the trimmed V and J ends, which lost 3 bases and 3 bases, there was a span of 24 bases. The CDR3 region is CASSLDRRYGSRGYEQYF. DNA of the CDR3: TGTGCCAGCAGCTTGGATCGTCGATACGGTTCGAGAGGCTACGAGCAGTACTTC.

This clonotype appeared many times. The junction does not match germline at one end; this may be a read error. The chain employs TRBV5-1 and TRBJ2-1, with TRBD2 identical over 7 bases. From germline, CDR1 is SGHRS and CDR2 YFSETQ. This CDR3 contains 13 residues. CDR3 residues: CASSFGGYNEQFF. CDR3 coding DNA: TGTGCCAGCAGTTTCGGGGGGTACAATGAGCAGTTCTTC.

The sample holds a few counts of this clonotype. The chain is built from TRBV12-3 or TRBV12-4 and TRBJ1-2, with D unresolved. This CDR3 spans 13 amino acids. Trimming removed 1 base at V and 7 bases at J, with 10 bases between. CDR3 DNA: TGTGCCAGCAGTTTAGGCGAGGGTGGTGGCTACACCTTC. It encodes CASSLGEGGGYTF.

The V gene is TRBV9, the J gene TRBJ2-2; D is possibly TRBD1 (6 bases). The CDR3 loop spans 15 amino acids. CDR1 is SGDLS and CDR2 is YYNGEE in the germline V gene. Trimming cost V 0 bases and J 3 bases, with 9 bases left between them. The CDR3 region is CASSVEGGDTGELFF. The CDR3 DNA is TGTGCCAGCAGCGTAGAAGGGGGAGACACCGGGGAGCTGTTTTTT.

This clonotype was observed a few times. CDR3 sequence: CASSHEPRSTEQYF. The CDR3, as DNA: TGTGCCAGCAGCCACGAGCCTAGATCAACCGAGCAGTACTTC. The rearrangement links TRBV7-6 to TRBJ2-7; no clear D gene. This CDR3 contains 14 residues. The ends were cut back, 5 bases at V and 6 bases at J, with 17 bases in the middle. In germline, CDR1 is SGHVS, CDR2 FNYEAQ.

The chain is built from TRBV28 and TRBJ1-1, with D possibly being TRBD1 (6 bases). The CDR3 contains 14 residues. Germline V gives CDR1 MDHEN, CDR2 SYDVKM. The V and J ends lost 3 bases and 6 bases respectively, with 14 bases between them. The chain's CDR3 is CASSFRGLGSEAFF. Written as DNA, the CDR3 is TGTGCCAGCAGTTTCCGGGGGCTCGGGTCTGAAGCTTTCTTT.

The chain recombines TRBV30 with TRBJ1-6, with a possible D match to TRBD1 (6 bases). The CDR3 totals 15 residues. V lost 1 base and J 8 bases, leaving 15 bases between the germline ends. Germline V lookup: CDR1 GTSNPN, CDR2 SVGIG (reference sequence). The CDR3 region has the DNA TGTGCCTGGAGTGGTCCGTACAGGGCTGATTCACCCCTCCACTTT. This translates into CAWSGPYRADSPLHF.

This clonotype was detected a few times. This chain connects TRBV4-1 to TRBJ2-7; the D gene is possibly TRBD1 (5 bases). Per germline, CDR1 MGHRA and CDR2 YSYEKL. V was pared by 0 bases and J by 3 bases, with 9 bases between. The CDR3 has 14 residues. The CDR3: CASSQDDSLYEQYF. DNA for the CDR3: TGCGCCAGCAGCCAAGATGACAGCCTCTACGAGCAGTACTTC.

This clonotype was counted ten times or more. The chain joins TRBV30 to TRBJ2-3; a weak D match, TRBD1 (6 bases). Trimming took off 5 bases at V and 4 bases at J, with 19 bases between the two ends. Germline V gives CDR1 GTSNPN, CDR2 SVGIG (reference sequence). This CDR3 has 15 residues. Written as DNA, the CDR3 is TGTGCCTGGGACGCTGGGCAGGGGATATCAGATACGCAGTATTTT. It is translated as CAWDAGQGISDTQYF. The whole variable domain, filled in from reference TRBV30 and TRBJ2-3, reads SQTIHQWPATLVQPVGSPLSLECTVEGTSNPNLYWYRQAAGRGLQLLFYSVGIGQISSEVPQNLSASRPQDRQFILSSKKLLLSDSGFYLCAWDAGQGISDTQYFGPGTRLTVL.

The chain recombines TRBV7-2 with TRBJ2-7; D not certain. Germline CDR1 reads SGHTA; CDR2 reads FQGNSA. The V end was cut by 1 base, the J end by 2 bases, with 15 bases between. This CDR3 is 16 amino acids long. CDR3 nucleotides: TGTGCCAGCAGCTTAGGGTTGCAGGCGGTAACCTACGAGCAGTACTTC. It yields the protein CASSLGLQAVTYEQYF.

This chain links TRBV9 with TRBJ2-2; weak D call: TRBD1 (6 bases). The CDR3 totals 16 residues. V lost 3 bases and J lost 4, with 16 bases in between. The germline V gene encodes CDR1 SGDLS and CDR2 YYNGEE. The CDR3 protein is CASSEGDQGFTGELFF. CDR3 in DNA: TGTGCCAGCAGCGAGGGGGACCAGGGATTCACCGGGGAGCTGTTTTTT.

This clonotype was observed a handful of times. CDR3 in DNA: TGTGCCAGCAGTTTTCAGGGGCCCGGGGAGCTGTTTTTT. It yields the protein CASSFQGPGELFF. V usage is TRBV12-3 or TRBV12-4 and J usage is TRBJ2-2; D is perhaps TRBD1 (6 bases). Between the trimmed V and J ends, which lost 3 bases and 6 bases, there was a span of 8 bases. The CDR3 extends over 13 amino acids.

The chain links TRBV7-9 to TRBJ2-1; unclear D gene. CDR3 length: 12 residues. V gave up 5 bases and J gave up 10 bases, with 12 bases separating them. Germline V gene sequence: CDR1 SEHNR, CDR2 FQNEAQ (reference sequence). CDR3 nucleotides: TGTGCCAGCAGCGCCCCCCCGGTGGAGCAGTTCTTC. Translated, it gives CASSAPPVEQFF.

The chain employs TRBV21-1 and TRBJ2-1; the table's D call of TRBD2 was not tested on the DNA. TRBV21-1 corresponds to a pseudogene. This CDR3 comprises 13 residues. CDR3 sequence: CAREREGRNEQFF. For the CDR3, the DNA is TGTGCCAGGGAGCGGGAGGGCCGCAATGAGCAGTTCTTC.

The gene calls are TRBV6-5 and TRBJ1-6; D gene ambiguous. The CDR3 totals 13 residues. Germline values: CDR1 MNHEY, CDR2 SVGAGI. Trimming removed 0 bases from V and 3 bases from J, with 0 bases in between. The CDR3 sequence is CASSYSYNSPLHF. The CDR3 DNA reads as TGTGCCAGCAGTTACTCCTATAATTCACCCCTCCACTTT.

At least ten counts were recorded for this clonotype. V usage is TRBV7-9 and J usage is TRBJ1-5; D unclear. This CDR3 is 12 amino acids long. The V end lost 5 bases, the J end lost 5 bases, and 7 bases lay between the germline ends. Germline V gene sequence: CDR1 SEHNR, CDR2 FQNEAQ (reference sequence). This CDR3 is CASSLPDQPQHF. CDR3 DNA sequence: TGTGCCAGCAGCCTCCCAGATCAGCCCCAGCATTTT.

As regards this clonotype: Sequence at one end of the junction differs from germline and may be a read error. The chain combines TRBV2 with TRBJ2-2, with 12 nucleotides matching TRBD2. Germline values: CDR1 SNHLY, CDR2 FYNNEI. The length of the CDR3 is 18 residues. The CDR3 DNA is TGTACCAGCAGTACCCCTAGCGGGGGGGCCCTGTGGATCGGGGAGCTGTTTTTT. Translation gives CTSSTPSGGALWIGELFF.

In this sample, this clonotype turned up a few times. The chain has TRBV5-6 and TRBJ1-1; a weak D match, TRBD1 (5 bases). This CDR3 spans 13 amino acids. V lost 3 bases and J lost 4, with 10 bases in between. Germline CDR1 SGHDT, CDR2 YYEEEE. The CDR3 loop reads CASSWGESTEAFF. CDR3 DNA: TGTGCCAGCAGCTGGGGGGAAAGCACTGAAGCTTTCTTT.